What follows is one T cell receptor beta chain and its context. Its specificity is not known. Germline CDR1 MNHNS, CDR2 SASEGT. The V end lost 6 bases, the J end lost 6 bases, and 15 bases lay between the germline ends. The CDR3 runs to 14 residues. The method was immunoSEQ multiplex PCR; TCRdb's version includes in-frame clones alone and lacks a portion of them. The sample has approximately 17,000 clones, 65% to 80% seen once; the top ten hold 5% to 7%. The source of the sample is a study of tumor-infiltrating lymphocytes in localized non-small cell lung cancer. Findings of the study overall: T-cell fraction did not differ between immunotypes IM1 and IM2. Not all patients were TCR sequenced, owing to tissue quantity. No link was found between tumor T-cell fraction and recurrence-free survival.

This rearrangement joins TRBV6-1 to TRBJ1-5; D might be TRBD1 (6 bases). This sequence was found in a human donor with non-small cell lung cancer. Material for sequencing was lung tumor tissue. The CDR3 DNA is TGTGCCAGCAGCCCGGGACATTCGGGTCAGCCCCAGCATTTT. This encodes CASSPGHSGQPQHF.